The 2 T cell receptor beta chains below were found in one sample sequenced in a study of T cell responses to AZD1222 COVID-19 vaccine. TCRdb keeps only in-frame clones here, not all; method: immunoSEQ multiplex PCR. The sample has 200,000 or so clones, 90% to 95% seen once. Specimen: peripheral blood, collected on day 0 of AZD1222 vaccination. These TCRs come from an adult in good health.

V gene TRBV4-1 combines with J gene TRBJ1-5; TRBD1 might be the D (5 bases). CDR1 MGHRA and CDR2 YSYEKL come from the germline V gene. CDR3 size: 16 residues. The V end lost 3 bases, the J end lost 0 bases, and 12 bases lay between the germline ends. The CDR3 region has the DNA TGCGCCAGCAGCCAGGGAACAGGTTTTAGCAATCAGCCCCAGCATTTT. Translated: CASSQGTGFSNQPQHF.

This clone was observed a single time. This sequence joins TRBV9 and TRBJ1-2, with D possibly being TRBD1 (5 bases). The germline V and J ends were trimmed by 3 bases and 0 bases, with 12 bases remaining between them. CDR1 is SGDLS and CDR2 is YYNGEE in the germline V gene. The CDR3 is made up of 15 amino acids. The CDR3 nucleotides are TGTGCCAGCAGCGGCCAGACAGTAGCTAACTATGGCTACACCTTC. This translates into CASSGQTVANYGYTF. Filled out from reference TRBV9 and TRBJ1-2, the complete variable domain reads DSGVTQTPKHLITATGQRVTLRCSPRSGDLSVYWYQQSLDQGLQFLIQYYNGEERAKGNILERFSAQQFPDLHSELNLSSLELGDSALYFCASSGQTVANYGYTFGSGTRLTVV.